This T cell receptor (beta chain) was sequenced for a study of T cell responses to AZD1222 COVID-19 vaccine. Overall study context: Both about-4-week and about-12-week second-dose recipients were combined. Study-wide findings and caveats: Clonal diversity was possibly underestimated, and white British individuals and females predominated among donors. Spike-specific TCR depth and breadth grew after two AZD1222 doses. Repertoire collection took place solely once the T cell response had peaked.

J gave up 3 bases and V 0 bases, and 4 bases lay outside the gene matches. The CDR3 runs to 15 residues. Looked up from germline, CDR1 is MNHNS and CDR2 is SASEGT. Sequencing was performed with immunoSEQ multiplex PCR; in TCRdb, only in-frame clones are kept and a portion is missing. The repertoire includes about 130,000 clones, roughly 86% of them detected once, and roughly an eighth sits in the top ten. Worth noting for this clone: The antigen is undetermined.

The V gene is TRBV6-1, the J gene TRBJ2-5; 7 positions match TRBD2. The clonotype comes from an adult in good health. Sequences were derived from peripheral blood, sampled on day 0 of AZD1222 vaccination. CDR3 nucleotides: TGTGCCAGCAGTGAAGCTTGGGGGGGGAAAGAGACCCAGTACTTC. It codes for CASSEAWGGKETQYF.